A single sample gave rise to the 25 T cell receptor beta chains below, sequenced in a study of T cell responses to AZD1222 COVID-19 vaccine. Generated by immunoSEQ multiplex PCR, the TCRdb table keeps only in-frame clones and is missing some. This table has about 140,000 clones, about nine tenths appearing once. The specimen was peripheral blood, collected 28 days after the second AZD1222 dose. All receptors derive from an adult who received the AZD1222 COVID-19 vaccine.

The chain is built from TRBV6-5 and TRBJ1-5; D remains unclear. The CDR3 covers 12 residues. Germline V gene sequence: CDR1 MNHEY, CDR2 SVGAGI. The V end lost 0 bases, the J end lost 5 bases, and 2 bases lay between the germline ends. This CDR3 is CASSYSDQPQHF. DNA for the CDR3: TGTGCCAGCAGTTACTCCGATCAGCCCCAGCATTTT.

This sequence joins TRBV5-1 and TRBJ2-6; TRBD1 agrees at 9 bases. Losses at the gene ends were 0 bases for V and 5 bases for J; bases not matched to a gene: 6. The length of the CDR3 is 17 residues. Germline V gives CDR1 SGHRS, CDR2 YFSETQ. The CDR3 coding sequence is TGCGCCAGCAGCTTGGCGGACAGGGGAGGCTGGGCCAACGTCCTGACTTTC. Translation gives CASSLADRGGWANVLTF.

The CDR3 here is CASSLALAVHEQYF. CDR3 DNA: TGTGCCAGCAGCTTGGCCCTGGCAGTCCACGAGCAGTACTTC. The chain recombines TRBV5-5 with TRBJ2-7; D uncertain. Germline CDR1 SGHKS, CDR2 YYEKEE (reference sequence). Trimming shortened V by 0 bases and J by 5 bases, and 12 bases separated the two germline ends. This CDR3 has 14 amino acids.

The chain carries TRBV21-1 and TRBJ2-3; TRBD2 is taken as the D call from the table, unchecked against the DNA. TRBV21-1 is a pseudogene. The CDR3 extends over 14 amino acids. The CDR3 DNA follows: TGTGCCAGCAGTGTGGAGGGCCGCGAAGATACGCAGTATTTT. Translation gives CASSVEGREDTQYF.

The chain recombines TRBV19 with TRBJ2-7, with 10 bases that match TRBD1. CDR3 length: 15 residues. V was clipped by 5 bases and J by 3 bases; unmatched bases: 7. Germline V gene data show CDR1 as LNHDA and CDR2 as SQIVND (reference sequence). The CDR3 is CASSPRDRGGYEQYF. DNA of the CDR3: TGTGCCAGTAGTCCCCGGGACAGGGGCGGCTACGAGCAGTACTTC.

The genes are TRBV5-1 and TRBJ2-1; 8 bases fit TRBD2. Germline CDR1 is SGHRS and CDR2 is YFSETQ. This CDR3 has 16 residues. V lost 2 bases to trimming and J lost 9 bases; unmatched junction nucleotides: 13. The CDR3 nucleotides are TGCGCCAGCAGCTTCACAACCGGGACTAGAATTGTTGAGCAGTTCTTC. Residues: CASSFTTGTRIVEQFF.

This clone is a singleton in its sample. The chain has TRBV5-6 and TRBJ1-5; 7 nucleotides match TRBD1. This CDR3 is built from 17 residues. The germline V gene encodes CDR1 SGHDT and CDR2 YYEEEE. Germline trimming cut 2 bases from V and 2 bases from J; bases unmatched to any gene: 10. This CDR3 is CASSFLSGGPGNQPQHF. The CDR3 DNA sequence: TGTGCCAGCAGCTTTCTCTCAGGGGGACCCGGCAATCAGCCCCAGCATTTT.

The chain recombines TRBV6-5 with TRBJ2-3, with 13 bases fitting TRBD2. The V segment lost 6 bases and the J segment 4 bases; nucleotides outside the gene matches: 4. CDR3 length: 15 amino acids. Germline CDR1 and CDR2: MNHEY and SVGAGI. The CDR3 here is CASSQTSGGPDTQYF. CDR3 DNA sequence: TGTGCCAGCAGCCAGACTAGCGGGGGGCCAGATACGCAGTATTTT.

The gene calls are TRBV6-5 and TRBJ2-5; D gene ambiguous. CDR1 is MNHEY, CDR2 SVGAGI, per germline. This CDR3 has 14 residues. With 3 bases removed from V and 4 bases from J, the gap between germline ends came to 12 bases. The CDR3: CASSYLQARETQYF. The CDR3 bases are TGTGCCAGCAGTTATCTCCAGGCCAGAGAGACCCAGTACTTC.

CDR3 region: CASSLDGSEKLFF. The CDR3 bases are TGTGCCAGCAGTTTAGACGGGAGTGAAAAACTGTTTTTT. V is TRBV12-3 or TRBV12-4 and J is TRBJ1-4; D uncertain. The CDR3 spans 13 residues. V was clipped by 1 base and J by 7 bases, with 7 bases between them.

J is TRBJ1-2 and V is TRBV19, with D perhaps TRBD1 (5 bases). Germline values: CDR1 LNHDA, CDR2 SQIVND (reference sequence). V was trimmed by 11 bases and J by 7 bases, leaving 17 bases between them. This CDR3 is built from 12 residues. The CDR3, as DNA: TGTGCCTGGAACGGGGGGAGGGGTGGCTACACCTTC. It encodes CAWNGGRGGYTF.

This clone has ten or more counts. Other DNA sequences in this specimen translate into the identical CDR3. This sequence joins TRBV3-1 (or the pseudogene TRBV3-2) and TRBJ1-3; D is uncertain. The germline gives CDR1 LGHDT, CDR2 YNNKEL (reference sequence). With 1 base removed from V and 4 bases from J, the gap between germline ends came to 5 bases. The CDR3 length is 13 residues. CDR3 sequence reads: CASSQGQGNTIYF. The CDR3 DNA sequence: TGTGCCAGCAGCCAAGGGCAGGGAAACACCATATATTTT.

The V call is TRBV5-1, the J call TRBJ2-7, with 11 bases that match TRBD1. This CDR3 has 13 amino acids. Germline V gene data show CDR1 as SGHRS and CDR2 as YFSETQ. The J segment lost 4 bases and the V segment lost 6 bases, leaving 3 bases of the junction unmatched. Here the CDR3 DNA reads TGCGCCAGCAAGGGGGACAGGGGGTACGAGCAGTACTTC. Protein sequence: CASKGDRGYEQYF.

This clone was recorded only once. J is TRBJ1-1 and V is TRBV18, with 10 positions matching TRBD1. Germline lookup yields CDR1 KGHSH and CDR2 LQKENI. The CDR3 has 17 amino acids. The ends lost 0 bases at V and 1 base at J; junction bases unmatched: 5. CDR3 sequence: CASSPPVGQGKNTEAFF. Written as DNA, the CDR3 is TGTGCCAGCTCACCACCGGTGGGACAGGGGAAGAACACTGAAGCTTTCTTT.

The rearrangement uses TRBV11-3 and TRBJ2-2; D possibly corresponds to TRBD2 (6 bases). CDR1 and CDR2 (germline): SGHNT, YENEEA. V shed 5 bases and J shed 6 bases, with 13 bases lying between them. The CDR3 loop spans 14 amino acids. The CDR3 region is CASSPGVGPGELFF. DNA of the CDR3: TGTGCCAGCAGCCCGGGGGTGGGGCCCGGGGAGCTGTTTTTT.

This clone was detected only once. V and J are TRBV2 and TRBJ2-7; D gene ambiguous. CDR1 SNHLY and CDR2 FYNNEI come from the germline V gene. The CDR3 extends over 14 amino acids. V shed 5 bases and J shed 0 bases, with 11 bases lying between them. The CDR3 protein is CASSQMELSYEQYF. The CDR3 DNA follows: TGTGCCAGCAGTCAGATGGAACTCTCCTACGAGCAGTACTTC.

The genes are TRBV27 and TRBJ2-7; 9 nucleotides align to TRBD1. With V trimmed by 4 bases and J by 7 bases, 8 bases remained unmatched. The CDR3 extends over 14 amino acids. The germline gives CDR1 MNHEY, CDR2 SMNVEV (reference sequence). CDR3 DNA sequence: TGTGCCAGCAGTTCCGGACAGGGGTCGGGGGAGCAGTACTTC. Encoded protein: CASSSGQGSGEQYF.

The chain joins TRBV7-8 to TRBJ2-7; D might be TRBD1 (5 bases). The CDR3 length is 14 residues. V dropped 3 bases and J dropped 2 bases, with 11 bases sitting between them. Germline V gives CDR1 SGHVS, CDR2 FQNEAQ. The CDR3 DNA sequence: TGTGCCAGCAGCTTTAATACAGGAACCTACGAGCAGTACTTC. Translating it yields CASSFNTGTYEQYF.

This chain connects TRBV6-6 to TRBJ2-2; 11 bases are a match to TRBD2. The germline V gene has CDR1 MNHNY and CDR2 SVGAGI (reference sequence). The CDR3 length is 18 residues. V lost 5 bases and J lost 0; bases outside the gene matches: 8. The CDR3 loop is CASSRSLAGGPNTGELFF. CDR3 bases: TGTGCCAGCAGTCGATCTCTAGCGGGAGGTCCGAACACCGGGGAGCTGTTTTTT.

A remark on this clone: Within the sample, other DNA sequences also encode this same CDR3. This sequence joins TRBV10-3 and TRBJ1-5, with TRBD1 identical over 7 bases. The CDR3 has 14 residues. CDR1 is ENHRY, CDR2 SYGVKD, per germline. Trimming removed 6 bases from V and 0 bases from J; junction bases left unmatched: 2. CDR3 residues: CAISDRDSNQPQHF. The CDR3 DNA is TGTGCCATCAGCGACAGGGATAGCAATCAGCCCCAGCATTTT.

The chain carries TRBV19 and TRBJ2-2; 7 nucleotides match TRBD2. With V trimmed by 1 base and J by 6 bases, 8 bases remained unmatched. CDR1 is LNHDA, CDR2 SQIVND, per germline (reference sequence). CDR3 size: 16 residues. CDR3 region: CASSIGGPGRAGELFF. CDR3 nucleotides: TGTGCCAGTAGTATAGGAGGGCCAGGGAGGGCCGGGGAGCTGTTTTTT. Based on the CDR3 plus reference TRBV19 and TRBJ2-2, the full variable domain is DGGITQSPKYLFRKEGQNVTLSCEQNLNHDAMYWYRQDPGQGLRLIYYSQIVNDFQKGDIAEGYSVSREKKESFPLTVTSAQKNPTAFYLCASSIGGPGRAGELFFGEGSRLTVL.

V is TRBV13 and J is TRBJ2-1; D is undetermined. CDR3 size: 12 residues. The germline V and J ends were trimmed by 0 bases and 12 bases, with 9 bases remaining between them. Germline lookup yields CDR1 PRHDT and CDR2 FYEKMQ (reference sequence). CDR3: CASSLGGPWQFF. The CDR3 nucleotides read TGTGCCAGCAGCTTAGGGGGCCCCTGGCAGTTCTTC. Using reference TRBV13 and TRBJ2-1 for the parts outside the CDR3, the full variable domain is AAGVIQSPRHLIKEKRETATLKCYPIPRHDTVYWYQQGPGQDPQFLISFYEKMQSDKGSIPDRFSAQQFSDYHSELNMSSLELGDSALYFCASSLGGPWQFFGPGTRLTVL.

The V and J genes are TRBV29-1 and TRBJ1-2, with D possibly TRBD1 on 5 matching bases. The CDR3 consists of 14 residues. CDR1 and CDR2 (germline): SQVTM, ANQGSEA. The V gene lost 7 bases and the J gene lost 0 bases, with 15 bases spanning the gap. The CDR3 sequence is CSGTGTATNYGYTF. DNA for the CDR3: TGCAGCGGAACCGGGACGGCTACTAACTATGGCTACACCTTC. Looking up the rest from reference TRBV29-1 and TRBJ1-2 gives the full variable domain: SAVISQKPSRDICQRGTSLTIQCQVDSQVTMMFWYRQQPGQSLTLIATANQGSEATYESGFVIDKFPISRPNLTFSTLTVSNMSPEDSSIYLCSGTGTATNYGYTFGSGTRLTVV.

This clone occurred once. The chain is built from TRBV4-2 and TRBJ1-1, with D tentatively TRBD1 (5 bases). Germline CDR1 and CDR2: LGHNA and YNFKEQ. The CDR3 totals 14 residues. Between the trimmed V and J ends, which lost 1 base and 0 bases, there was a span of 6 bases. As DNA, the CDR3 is TGTGCCAGCAGCCAAGGAGGGGTGAACACTGAAGCTTTCTTT. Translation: CASSQGGVNTEAFF.

CDR3 in DNA: TGTGCCAGTAGTATAGGAGGGGGAAGCAATCAGCCCCAGCATTTT. Translated, it gives CASSIGGGSNQPQHF. The rearrangement uses TRBV19 and TRBJ1-5, with a weak D call TRBD1 (6 bases). Per the germline V gene, CDR1 is LNHDA and CDR2 is SQIVND (reference sequence). This CDR3 region has 15 residues. The V end lost 1 base, the J end lost 1 base, and 8 bases lay between the germline ends. The whole variable domain, remainder taken from reference TRBV19 and TRBJ1-5, is DGGITQSPKYLFRKEGQNVTLSCEQNLNHDAMYWYRQDPGQGLRLIYYSQIVNDFQKGDIAEGYSVSREKKESFPLTVTSAQKNPTAFYLCASSIGGGSNQPQHFGDGTRLSIL.